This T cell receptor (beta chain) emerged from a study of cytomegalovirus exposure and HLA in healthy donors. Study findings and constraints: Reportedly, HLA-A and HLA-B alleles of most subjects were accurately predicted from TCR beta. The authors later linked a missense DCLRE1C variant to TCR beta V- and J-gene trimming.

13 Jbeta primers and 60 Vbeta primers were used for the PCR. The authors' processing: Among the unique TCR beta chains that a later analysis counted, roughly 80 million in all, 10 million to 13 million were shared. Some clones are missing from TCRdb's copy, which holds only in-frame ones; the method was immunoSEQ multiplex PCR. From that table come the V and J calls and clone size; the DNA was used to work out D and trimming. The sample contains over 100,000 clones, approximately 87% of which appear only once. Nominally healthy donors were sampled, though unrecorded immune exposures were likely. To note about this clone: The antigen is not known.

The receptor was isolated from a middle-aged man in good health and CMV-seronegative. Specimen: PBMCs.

The CDR3 sequence is CASSLNPGGGETQYF. The CDR3 region has the DNA TGTGCCAGCAGCTTAAATCCGGGGGGGGGCGAGACCCAGTACTTC. This rearrangement joins TRBV7-3 to TRBJ2-5; 8 positions agree with TRBD2. Germline trimming cut 1 base from V and 5 bases from J; bases unmatched to any gene: 6. This CDR3 has 15 residues. Germline CDR1 reads SGHTA; CDR2 reads FQGTGA.